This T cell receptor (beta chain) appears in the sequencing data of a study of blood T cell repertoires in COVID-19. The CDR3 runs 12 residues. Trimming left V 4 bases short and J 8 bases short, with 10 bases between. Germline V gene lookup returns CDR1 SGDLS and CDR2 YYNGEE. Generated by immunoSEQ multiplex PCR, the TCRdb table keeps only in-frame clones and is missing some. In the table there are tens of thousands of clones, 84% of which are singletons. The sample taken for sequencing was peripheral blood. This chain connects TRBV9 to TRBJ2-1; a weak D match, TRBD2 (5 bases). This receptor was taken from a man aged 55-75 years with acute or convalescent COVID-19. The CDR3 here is CASSTPGDEQFF. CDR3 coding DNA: TGTGCCAGCAGCACCCCCGGGGATGAGCAGTTCTTC.